A single sample gave rise to the 21 T cell receptor beta chains below, sequenced in a study of a mutant IDH1 vaccine in newly diagnosed glioma. Their antigens are not known. Time point of the sample: week 47, end of study. The investigators gave 300 ug of mutant IDH1 20-mer peptide in each vaccine dose, together with topical imiquimod. Measured with immunoSEQ multiplex PCR; TCRdb has only the in-frame clones, and not every one. This repertoire shows some 60,000 clones, 80% to 85% found once; its top ten account for more than 3%. Source: PBMCs, taken from a glioma patient whose treatment included an IDH1 peptide vaccine. The receptor set was obtained from a woman between 50 and 59 years old with glioma.

The chain joins TRBV5-1 to TRBJ1-1; TRBD1 is a possible D gene (5 bases). The CDR3 extends over 15 amino acids. V lost 2 bases, J lost 0 bases, and 11 bases lay in between. CDR1 SGHRS and CDR2 YFSETQ come from the germline V gene. In DNA form, the CDR3 reads TGCGCCAGCAGCTTCCTGGGACTCATGAACACTGAAGCTTTCTTT. It is translated as CASSFLGLMNTEAFF.

This clone was counted a single time. At one boundary the junction diverges from the germline segment, which might be a read error. The chain links TRBV7-2 to TRBJ1-1; a weak D match, TRBD1 (6 bases). The germline CDR1 and CDR2 sequences are SGHTA and FQGNSA. This CDR3 has 14 amino acids. The CDR3 coding sequence is TGTGCCAGCAGCTTAGAAGGGGGGAACGCTGAAGCTTTCTTT. Translated: CASSLEGGNAEAFF.

This clone was recorded a few times. CDR3: CASSQGVANEKLFF. CDR3 DNA sequence: TGCGCCAGCAGCCAAGGAGTCGCTAATGAAAAACTGTTTTTT. The rearrangement uses TRBV4-1 and TRBJ1-4; no firm D call. V lost 1 base to trimming and J lost 3 bases, with 6 bases between them. The CDR3 runs 14 residues. Germline assignment: CDR1 MGHRA and CDR2 YSYEKL.

This chain uses TRBV5-1 with TRBJ2-7; maybe TRBD1 (5 bases). The CDR3 consists of 14 residues. Germline CDR1 reads SGHRS; CDR2 reads YFSETQ. V was shortened by 2 bases and J by 0 bases, with 9 bases between the two germline ends. The CDR3 protein is CASSFTDSSYEQYF. The CDR3 DNA reads as TGCGCCAGCAGCTTTACAGACAGCTCCTACGAGCAGTACTTC.

This chain connects TRBV27 to TRBJ2-7; TRBD2 matches 10 bases. The CDR3 is 14 residues long. Germline assignment: CDR1 MNHEY and CDR2 SMNVEV (reference sequence). The J segment lost 4 bases and the V segment lost 5 bases, leaving 5 bases of the junction unmatched. The CDR3 sequence is CASSIGLAAYEQYF. The DNA of the CDR3 is TGTGCCAGCAGTATAGGACTAGCGGCTTACGAGCAGTACTTC.

The chain combines TRBV5-8 with TRBJ1-4; D is unclear. Germline V CDR1 and CDR2: SGHTS, YDEGEE. This CDR3 contains 18 residues. The V end lost 1 base, the J end lost 4 bases, and 20 bases lay between the germline ends. CDR3 nucleotide sequence: TGTGCCAGCAGCTTGTGGGCCGGGGATGGACCAGATAATGAAAAACTGTTTTTT. Its protein product is CASSLWAGDGPDNEKLFF.

The chain has TRBV18 and TRBJ2-7, with 7 bases fitting TRBD2. In germline, CDR1 is KGHSH, CDR2 LQKENI. This CDR3 has 15 amino acids. The V and J ends lost 3 bases and 2 bases, in that order; junction bases with no gene match: 7. CDR3 region: CASSPGTGGPYEQYF. CDR3 DNA sequence: TGTGCCAGCTCACCTGGGACGGGGGGTCCCTACGAGCAGTACTTC.

The rearrangement joins TRBV7-9 to TRBJ1-4; tentatively, D is TRBD1 (6 bases). The CDR3 sequence is 15 residues long. V lost 1 base, J lost 7 bases, and 13 bases lay in between. Germline-derived CDR1 and CDR2 are SEHNR and FQNEAQ (reference sequence). CDR3 DNA sequence: TGTGCCAGCAGCTTAGTTGGGGGCAGCGGTGAAAAACTGTTTTTT. Its protein is CASSLVGGSGEKLFF.

V gene TRBV10-3 combines with J gene TRBJ1-1; D gene uncertain. This CDR3 is 12 amino acids long. Trimming removed 4 bases from V and 2 bases from J, with 5 bases in between. Germline assignment: CDR1 ENHRY and CDR2 SYGVKD. The CDR3 reads CAISGLNTEAFF. The CDR3 DNA follows: TGTGCCATCAGTGGACTAAACACTGAAGCTTTCTTT.

The rearrangement links TRBV5-1 to TRBJ1-4; D is undetermined. The CDR3 totals 14 residues. Germline lookup yields CDR1 SGHRS and CDR2 YFSETQ. V was cut by 0 bases and J by 5 bases, with 8 bases left in between. The DNA for the CDR3 is TGCGCCAGCAGCTTGGGAGGGTCGAATGAAAAACTGTTTTTT. It specifies CASSLGGSNEKLFF. The variable domain in full, with the rest retrieved from reference TRBV5-1 and TRBJ1-4, is KAGVTQTPRYLIKTRGQQVTLSCSPISGHRSVSWYQQTPGQGLQFLFEYFSETQRNKGNFPGRFSGRQFSNSRSEMNVSTLELGDSALYLCASSLGGSNEKLFFGSGTQLSVL.

The chain combines TRBV5-1 with TRBJ1-3; D gene unclear. CDR1 is SGHRS and CDR2 is YFSETQ in the germline V gene. The CDR3 covers 16 residues. Trimming stripped 7 bases from V and 0 bases from J, with 17 bases between. The CDR3 loop reads CASSALKASSGNTIYF. The CDR3 bases are TGCGCCAGCTCCGCGCTAAAAGCCAGCTCTGGAAACACCATATATTTT.

V and J are TRBV6-6 and TRBJ1-6; TRBD1 is a possible D gene (6 bases). Germline CDR1 is MNHNY and CDR2 is SVGAGI (reference sequence). Trimming took off 5 bases at V and 11 bases at J, with 16 bases between the two ends. This CDR3 has 14 amino acids. CDR3 nucleotide sequence: TGTGCCAGCAGTCGTGCAGGGGATCAGGCACCCCTCCACTTT. Protein: CASSRAGDQAPLHF.

A single count supports this clone. The genes are TRBV29-1 and TRBJ2-6; D remains ambiguous. The ends were cut back, 0 bases at V and 0 bases at J, with 3 bases in the middle. The CDR3 consists of 14 residues. The germline CDR1 and CDR2 sequences are SQVTM and ANQGSEA. CDR3 sequence: CSVEELSGANVLTF. In nucleotides, the CDR3 is TGCAGCGTTGAAGAACTCTCTGGGGCCAACGTCCTGACTTTC.

The chain recombines TRBV6-4 with TRBJ2-2; 7 positions agree with TRBD1. The CDR3 extends over 14 amino acids. Trimming removed 4 bases from V and 5 bases from J; junction bases left unmatched: 4. The germline V gene encodes CDR1 MRHNA and CDR2 SNTAGT. The CDR3 here is CASSGTGETGELFF. CDR3 in DNA: TGTGCCAGCAGTGGAACAGGGGAGACCGGGGAGCTGTTTTTT.

The chain links TRBV2 to TRBJ1-1, with 12 bases matching TRBD1. J lost 4 bases, V lost 10 bases, and 4 bases had no gene match. Germline lookup yields CDR1 SNHLY and CDR2 FYNNEI. The CDR3 consists of 13 residues. The chain's CDR3 is CATLGQGATEAFF. The CDR3, as DNA: TGTGCCACCCTGGGACAGGGGGCCACTGAAGCTTTCTTT. Using reference TRBV2 and TRBJ1-1 for the parts outside the CDR3, the full variable domain is EPEVTQTPSHQVTQMGQEVILRCVPISNHLYFYWYRQILGQKVEFLVSFYNNEISEKSEIFDDQFSVERPDGSNFTLKIRSTKLEDSAMYFCATLGQGATEAFFGQGTRLTVV.

Written as DNA, the CDR3 is TGCGCCAGCAGCTTGGGTGGCAGCTCGAGAGGTGAAGCTTTCTTT. It codes for CASSLGGSSRGEAFF. The gene calls are TRBV5-1 and TRBJ1-1, with D hard to call. This CDR3 comprises 15 residues. Deletions cut 0 bases from V and 7 bases from J, with 16 bases between. The V gene's germline CDR1 is SGHRS and CDR2 YFSETQ.

V and J are TRBV5-1 and TRBJ2-5; D gene unclear. V gave up 4 bases and J gave up 5 bases, with 9 bases separating them. Germline lookup yields CDR1 SGHRS and CDR2 YFSETQ. CDR3 size: 12 residues. CDR3 DNA: TGCGCCAGCAGCCGTGTCTTGGAGACCCAGTACTTC. This codes for CASSRVLETQYF.

The chain has TRBV4-1 and TRBJ2-3; D gene unclear. Trimming cost V 4 bases and J 2 bases, with 7 bases left between them. The CDR3 is 13 residues long. Germline V gene lookup returns CDR1 MGHRA and CDR2 YSYEKL. CDR3 amino acids: CASSRTATDTQYF. The CDR3 DNA is TGCGCCAGCAGCCGCACCGCCACAGATACGCAGTATTTT.

This chain uses TRBV7-3 with TRBJ1-2; possibly TRBD1 for D (5 bases). The CDR3 covers 13 residues. V was pared by 5 bases and J by 8 bases, with 15 bases between. CDR1 and CDR2 (germline): SGHTA, FQGTGA. The CDR3 is CASSGPGDTGYTF. Written as DNA, the CDR3 is TGTGCCAGCAGCGGTCCGGGGGATACGGGCTACACCTTC.

The V and J genes are TRBV7-9 and TRBJ2-3; D gene unclear. This CDR3 has 14 amino acids. Germline CDR1 and CDR2: SEHNR and FQNEAQ (reference sequence). V was pared by 1 base and J by 2 bases, with 7 bases between. The CDR3 region has the DNA TGTGCCAGCAGCTTAGGGGCCAACACAGATACGCAGTATTTT. Amino acids: CASSLGANTDTQYF.

This sequence joins TRBV6-5 and TRBJ2-7; weak D call: TRBD2 (6 bases). CDR3 length equals 14 residues. CDR1 MNHEY and CDR2 SVGAGI come from the germline V gene. V gave up 0 bases and J gave up 4 bases, with 10 bases separating them. CDR3 nucleotides: TGTGCCAGCAGTTACTCAAGACTAGTATACGAGCAGTACTTC. It codes for CASSYSRLVYEQYF.